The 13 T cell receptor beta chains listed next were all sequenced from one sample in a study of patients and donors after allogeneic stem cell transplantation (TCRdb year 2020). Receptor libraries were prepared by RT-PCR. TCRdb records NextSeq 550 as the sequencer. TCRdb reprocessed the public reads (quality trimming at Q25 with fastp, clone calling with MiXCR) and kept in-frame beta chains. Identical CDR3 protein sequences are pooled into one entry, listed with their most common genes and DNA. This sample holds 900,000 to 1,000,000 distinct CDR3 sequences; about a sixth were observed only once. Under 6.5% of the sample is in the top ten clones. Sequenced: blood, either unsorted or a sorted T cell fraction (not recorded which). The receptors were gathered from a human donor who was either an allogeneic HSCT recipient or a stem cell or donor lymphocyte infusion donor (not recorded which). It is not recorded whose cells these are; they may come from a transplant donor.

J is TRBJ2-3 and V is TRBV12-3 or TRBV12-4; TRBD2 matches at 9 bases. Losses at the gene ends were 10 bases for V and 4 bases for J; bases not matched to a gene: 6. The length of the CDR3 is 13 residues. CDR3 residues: CAIGGGAPDTQYF. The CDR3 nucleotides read TGTGCCATAGGCGGGGGGGCCCCAGATACGCAGTATTTT.

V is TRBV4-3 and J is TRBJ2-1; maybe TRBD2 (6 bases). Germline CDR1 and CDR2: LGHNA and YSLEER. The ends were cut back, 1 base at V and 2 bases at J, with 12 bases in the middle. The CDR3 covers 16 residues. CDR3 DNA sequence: TGCGCCAGCAGCCAAGTCGGCGGGGAACCCTACAATGAGCAGTTCTTC. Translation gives CASSQVGGEPYNEQFF.

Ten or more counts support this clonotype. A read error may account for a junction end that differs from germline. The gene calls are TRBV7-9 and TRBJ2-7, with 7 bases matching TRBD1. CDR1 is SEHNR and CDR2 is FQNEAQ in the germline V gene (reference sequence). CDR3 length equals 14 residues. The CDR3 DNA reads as TGCGCCAGCAGCTCCCGGGACAGATCCTACGAGCAGTACTTC. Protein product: CASSSRDRSYEQYF.

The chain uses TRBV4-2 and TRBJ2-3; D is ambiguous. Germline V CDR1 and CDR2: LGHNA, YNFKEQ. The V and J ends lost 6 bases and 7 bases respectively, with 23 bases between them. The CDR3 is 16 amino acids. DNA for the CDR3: TGTGCCAGCAGTGAAAAAGGGCGGATACCTACTTATACGCAGTATTTT. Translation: CASSEKGRIPTYTQYF.

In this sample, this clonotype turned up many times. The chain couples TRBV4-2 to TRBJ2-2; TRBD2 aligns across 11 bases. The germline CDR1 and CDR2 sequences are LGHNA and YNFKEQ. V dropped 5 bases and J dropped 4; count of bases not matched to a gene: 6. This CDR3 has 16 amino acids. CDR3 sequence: CASSERLAGFTGELFF. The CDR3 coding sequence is TGTGCCAGCAGCGAACGACTAGCGGGATTCACCGGGGAGCTGTTTTTT.

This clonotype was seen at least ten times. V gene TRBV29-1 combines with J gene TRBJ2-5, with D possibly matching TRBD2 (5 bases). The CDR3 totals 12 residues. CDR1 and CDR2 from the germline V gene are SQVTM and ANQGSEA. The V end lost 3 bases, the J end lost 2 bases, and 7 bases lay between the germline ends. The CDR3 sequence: CSVDGGQETQYF. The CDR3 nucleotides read TGCAGCGTTGACGGCGGGCAAGAGACCCAGTACTTC.

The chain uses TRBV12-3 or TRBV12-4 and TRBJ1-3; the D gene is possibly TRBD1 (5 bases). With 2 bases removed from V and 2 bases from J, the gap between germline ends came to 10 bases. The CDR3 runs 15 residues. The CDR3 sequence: CASSLPQGAGNTIYF. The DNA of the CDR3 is TGTGCCAGCAGTTTACCGCAGGGCGCTGGAAACACCATATATTTT.

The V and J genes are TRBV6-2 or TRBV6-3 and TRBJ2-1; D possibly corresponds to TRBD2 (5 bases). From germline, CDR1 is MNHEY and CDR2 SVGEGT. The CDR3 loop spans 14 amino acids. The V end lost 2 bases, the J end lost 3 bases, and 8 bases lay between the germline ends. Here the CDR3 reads CASSYKRDYNEQFF. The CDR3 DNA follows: TGTGCCAGCAGTTACAAGAGGGACTACAATGAGCAGTTCTTC.

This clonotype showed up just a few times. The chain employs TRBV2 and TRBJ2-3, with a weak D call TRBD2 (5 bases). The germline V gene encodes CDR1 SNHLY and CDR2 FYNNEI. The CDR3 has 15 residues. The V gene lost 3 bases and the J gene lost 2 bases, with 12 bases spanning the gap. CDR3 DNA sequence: TGTGCCAGCAGTGACGGGGTCCCCGCCACAGATACGCAGTATTTT. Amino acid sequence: CASSDGVPATDTQYF.

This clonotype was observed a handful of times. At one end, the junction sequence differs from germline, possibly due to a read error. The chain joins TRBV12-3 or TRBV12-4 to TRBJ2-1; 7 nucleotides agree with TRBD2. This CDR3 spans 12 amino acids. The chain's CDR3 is CASSLRRGEGIF. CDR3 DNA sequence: TGTGCCAGCAGTCTCCGACGGGGGGAAGGGATCTTC.

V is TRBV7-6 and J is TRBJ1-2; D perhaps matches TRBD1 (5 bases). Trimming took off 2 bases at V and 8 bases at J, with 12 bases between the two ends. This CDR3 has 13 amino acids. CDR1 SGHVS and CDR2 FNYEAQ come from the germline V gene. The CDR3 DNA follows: TGTGCCAGCAGCTTAACGTGGGGCGAGGGCTACACCTTC. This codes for CASSLTWGEGYTF.

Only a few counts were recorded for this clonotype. The CDR3 bases are TGTGCCAGCAGCCAATGGGGACAGGGGCCTAACGAGCAGTACTTC. Protein sequence: CASSQWGQGPNEQYF. The chain joins TRBV7-9 to TRBJ2-7; the match to TRBD1 covers 10 bases. The germline CDR1 and CDR2 sequences are SEHNR and FQNEAQ (reference sequence). Germline trimming cut 5 bases from V and 5 bases from J; bases unmatched to any gene: 9. The CDR3 contains 15 residues.

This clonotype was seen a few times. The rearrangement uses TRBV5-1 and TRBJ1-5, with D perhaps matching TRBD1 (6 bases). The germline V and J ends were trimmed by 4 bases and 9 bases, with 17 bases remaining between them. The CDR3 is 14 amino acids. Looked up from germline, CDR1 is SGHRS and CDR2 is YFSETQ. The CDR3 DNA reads TGCGCCAGCAGCAAGGACAGTACCTATTGGCCCCAGCATTTT. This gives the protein CASSKDSTYWPQHF.